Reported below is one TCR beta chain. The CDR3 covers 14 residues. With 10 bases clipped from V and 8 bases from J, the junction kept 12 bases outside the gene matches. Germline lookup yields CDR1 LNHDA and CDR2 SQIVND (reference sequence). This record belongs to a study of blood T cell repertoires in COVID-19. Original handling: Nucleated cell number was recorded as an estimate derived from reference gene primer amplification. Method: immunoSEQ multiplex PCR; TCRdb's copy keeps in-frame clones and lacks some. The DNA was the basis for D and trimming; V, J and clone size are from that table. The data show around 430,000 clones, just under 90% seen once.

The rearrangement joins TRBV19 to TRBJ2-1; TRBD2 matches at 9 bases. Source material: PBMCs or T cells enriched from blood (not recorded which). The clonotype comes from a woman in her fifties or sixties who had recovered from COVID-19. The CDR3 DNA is TGTGCCACCAAGGATGGCGGGGGGGCCTATGAGCAGTTCTTC. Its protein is CATKDGGGAYEQFF.